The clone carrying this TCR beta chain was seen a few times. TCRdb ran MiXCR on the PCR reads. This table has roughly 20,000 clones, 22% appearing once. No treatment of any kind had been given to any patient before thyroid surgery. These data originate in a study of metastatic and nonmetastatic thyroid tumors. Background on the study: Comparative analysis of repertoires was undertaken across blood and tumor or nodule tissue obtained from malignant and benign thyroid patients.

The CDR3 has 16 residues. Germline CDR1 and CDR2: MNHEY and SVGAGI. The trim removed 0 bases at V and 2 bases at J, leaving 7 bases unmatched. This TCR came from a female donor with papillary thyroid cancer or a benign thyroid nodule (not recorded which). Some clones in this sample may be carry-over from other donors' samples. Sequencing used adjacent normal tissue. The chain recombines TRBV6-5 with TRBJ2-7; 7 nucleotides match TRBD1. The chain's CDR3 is CASSYSALGTAYEQYF. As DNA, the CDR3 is TGTGCCAGCAGTTACTCCGCATTAGGGACAGCCTACGAGCAGTACTTC.